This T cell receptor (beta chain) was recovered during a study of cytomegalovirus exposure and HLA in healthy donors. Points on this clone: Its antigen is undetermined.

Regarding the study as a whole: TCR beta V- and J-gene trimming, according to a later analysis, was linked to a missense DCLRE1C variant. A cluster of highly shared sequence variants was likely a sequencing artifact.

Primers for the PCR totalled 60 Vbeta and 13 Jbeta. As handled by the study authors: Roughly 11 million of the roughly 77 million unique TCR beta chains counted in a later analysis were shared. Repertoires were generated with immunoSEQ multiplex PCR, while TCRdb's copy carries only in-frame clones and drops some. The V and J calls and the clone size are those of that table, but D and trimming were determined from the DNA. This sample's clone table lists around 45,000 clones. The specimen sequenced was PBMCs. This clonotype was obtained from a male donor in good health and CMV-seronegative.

The chain's CDR3 is CAWSVTGTGPYTF. CDR3 bases: TGTGCCTGGAGTGTAACCGGGACAGGTCCCTACACCTTC. The V gene is TRBV30, the J gene TRBJ1-2, with 8 bases fitting TRBD1. The length of the CDR3 is 13 residues. Germline trimming cut 0 bases from V and 10 bases from J; bases unmatched to any gene: 7. The V gene's germline CDR1 is GTSNPN and CDR2 SVGIG (reference sequence).